This TCR beta chain came from a study of blood T cells in healthy people across ages. V lost 6 bases, J lost 3 bases, and 9 bases lay in between. CDR3 length equals 13 residues. The V gene's germline CDR1 is MNHNS and CDR2 SASEGT. Healthy Caucasians from Russia aged about 6 to 100 served as donors. A second PCR of 7 to 11 cycles used a sample-barcoded 5' primer and a J-beta primer mix. TCRdb reprocessed the 5' RACE reads via MiXCR and lists one record per CDR3 protein. Here the sample spans about 1.4 million distinct CDR3 sequences, approximately 59% being singletons. The chain carries TRBV6-1 and TRBJ2-4, with D hard to call. The source material was blood. This clonotype was sampled from a man aged 18 to 29 in good health. CDR3 in DNA: TGTGCCAGCAGGCCTCCCCTCAAAAACATTCAGTACTTC. This gives the protein CASRPPLKNIQYF.